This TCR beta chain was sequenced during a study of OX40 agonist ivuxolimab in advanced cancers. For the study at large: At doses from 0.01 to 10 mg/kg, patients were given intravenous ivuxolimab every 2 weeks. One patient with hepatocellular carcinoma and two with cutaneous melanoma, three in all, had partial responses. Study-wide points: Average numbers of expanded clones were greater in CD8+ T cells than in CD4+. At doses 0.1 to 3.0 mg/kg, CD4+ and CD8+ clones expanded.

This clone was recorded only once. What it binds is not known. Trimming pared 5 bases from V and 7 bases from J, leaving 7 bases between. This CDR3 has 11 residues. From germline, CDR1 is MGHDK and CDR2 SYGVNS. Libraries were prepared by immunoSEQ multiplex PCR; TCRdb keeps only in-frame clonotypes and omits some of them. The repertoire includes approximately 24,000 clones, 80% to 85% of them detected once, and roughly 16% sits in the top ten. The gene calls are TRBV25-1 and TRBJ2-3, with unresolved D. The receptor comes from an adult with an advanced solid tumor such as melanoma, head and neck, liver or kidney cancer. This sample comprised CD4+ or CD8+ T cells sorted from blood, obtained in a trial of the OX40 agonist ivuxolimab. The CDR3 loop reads CASSTGNTQYF. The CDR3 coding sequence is TGTGCCAGCAGTACCGGTAATACGCAGTATTTT. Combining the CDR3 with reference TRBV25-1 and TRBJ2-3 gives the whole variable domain EADIYQTPRYLVIGTGKKITLECSQTMGHDKMYWYQQDPGMELHLIHYSYGVNSTEKGDLSSESTVSRIRTEHFPLTLESARPSHTSQYLCASSTGNTQYFGPGTRLTVL.